The present T cell receptor beta chain was sequenced within a study of blood T cell repertoires in COVID-19. Study at large: The origin of the acute and convalescent COVID-19 samples was the United States, Italy and Spain. PBMCs, B-cell-depleted T cells, or T cells were the source of the cDNA or gDNA that made up the material.

The CDR3 contains 12 residues. Germline CDR1 reads GTSNPN; CDR2 reads SVGIG (reference sequence). Trimming removed 7 bases at V and 3 bases at J, with 11 bases between. Per the study methods: Reference gene primer amplification in the assay estimated nucleated cell counts. Method: immunoSEQ multiplex PCR; TCRdb's copy keeps in-frame clones and lacks some. V and J calls and clone size are as listed in that table; D and trimming were resolved from the DNA. The sample lists around 70,000 clones, roughly 85% occurring once. The source material was peripheral blood. The chain links TRBV30 to TRBJ2-3, with TRBD2 as a possible D gene (5 bases). The TCR sequence derives from a man aged 25 to 40 with acute or convalescent COVID-19. The DNA for the CDR3 is TGTGCCTACGGGGTAGAGACAGATACGCAGTATTTT. Residues: CAYGVETDTQYF.